The 32 T cell receptor beta chains in this list originate from one sample, sequenced in a study of blood T cell repertoires in COVID-19 (dated by TCRdb to about 2020). To prepare the library, the immunoSEQ multiplex PCR assay was applied. In TCRdb, the immuneACCESS table is reduced to in-frame sequences with V and J assigned. These tables do not hold every clone; where another copy was compared, an unresolved V gene accounts for under half, and the others remain unexplained. For this sample there are about 230,000 clones; around 80% appear just once. The biggest ten clones account for approximately 6% of the sample. Sequencing input: peripheral blood. Receptors originate from an elderly man with acute or convalescent COVID-19.

J is TRBJ2-7 and V is TRBV27, with TRBD1 matching 12 bases. Trimming took 5 bases from V and 4 from J; bases not matched to a gene: 9. Germline V CDR1 and CDR2: MNHEY, SMNVEV (reference sequence). CDR3 length: 16 residues. Here the CDR3 reads CASSPTGTGGWYEQYF. For the CDR3, the DNA is TGTGCCAGCAGTCCCACGGGGACAGGGGGCTGGTACGAGCAGTACTTC.

The chain has TRBV21-1 and TRBJ1-4; TRBD1 was called by the table and not checked on the DNA. TRBV21-1 is a pseudogene. This CDR3 spans 15 amino acids. CDR3 residues: CASSKKTGSNEKLFF. The CDR3, as DNA: TGTGCCAGCAGCAAAAAGACAGGTTCTAATGAAAAACTGTTTTTT.

In its sample, this clone was seen once. The rearrangement joins TRBV7-9 to TRBJ2-1; D is uncertain. The V end lost 1 base, the J end lost 0 bases, and 10 bases lay between the germline ends. The CDR3 covers 16 residues. Germline lookup yields CDR1 SEHNR and CDR2 FQNEAQ (reference sequence). CDR3 bases: TGTGCCAGCAGCTTAGGTACAGCAAGCTCCTACAATGAGCAGTTCTTC. It encodes CASSLGTASSYNEQFF.

The chain combines TRBV24-1 with TRBJ2-3; 8 bases map to TRBD1. Germline V gives CDR1 KGHDR, CDR2 SFDVKD. CDR3 length: 16 amino acids. J gave up 1 base and V 0 bases, and 2 bases lay outside the gene matches. The CDR3: CATSDLQGAGTDTQYF. The CDR3, as DNA: TGTGCCACCAGTGATTTGCAGGGGGCTGGCACAGATACGCAGTATTTT.

The J gene is TRBJ2-1, the V gene TRBV19, with TRBD2 as a possible D gene (5 bases). V shed 2 bases and J shed 3 bases, with 14 bases lying between them. Per the germline V gene, CDR1 is LNHDA and CDR2 is SQIVND (reference sequence). This CDR3 is built from 16 residues. CDR3 DNA sequence: TGTGCCAGTAGTATAACAACTCTAGCCGTCTACAATGAGCAGTTCTTC. Translation: CASSITTLAVYNEQFF.

This clone has only one observation. The chain links TRBV30 to TRBJ2-3; 9 bases are shared with TRBD2. CDR1 and CDR2 from the germline V gene are GTSNPN and SVGIG (reference sequence). J lost 1 base, V lost 7 bases, and 9 bases had no gene match. CDR3 length: 15 amino acids. The DNA for the CDR3 is TGTGCCTCTCCCGATGCTAGCGGGGGCACAGATACGCAGTATTTT. Translation: CASPDASGGTDTQYF.

The chain joins TRBV28 to TRBJ2-7, with 7 nucleotides matching TRBD1. In germline, CDR1 is MDHEN, CDR2 SYDVKM. The V segment lost 6 bases and the J segment 1 base; nucleotides outside the gene matches: 6. The CDR3 sequence is 14 residues long. Here the CDR3 DNA reads TGTGCCAGCAGCAAAGCAGGGGGTTCCTACGAGCAGTACTTC. Protein sequence: CASSKAGGSYEQYF.

This clone was seen more than once but under ten times. This chain uses TRBV5-1 with TRBJ1-6, with a tentative D call TRBD1 (5 bases). This CDR3 is built from 17 residues. Germline V gene lookup returns CDR1 SGHRS and CDR2 YFSETQ. Trimming stripped 4 bases from V and 10 bases from J, with 24 bases between. CDR3 sequence: CASSAVGRDSGGSPLHF. The CDR3 nucleotides read TGCGCCAGCAGCGCGGTCGGACGGGACTCTGGCGGCTCACCCCTCCACTTT. Combining the CDR3 with reference TRBV5-1 and TRBJ1-6 gives the whole variable domain KAGVTQTPRYLIKTRGQQVTLSCSPISGHRSVSWYQQTPGQGLQFLFEYFSETQRNKGNFPGRFSGRQFSNSRSEMNVSTLELGDSALYLCASSAVGRDSGGSPLHFGNGTRLTVT.

The chain combines TRBV28 with TRBJ1-2, with a tentative D call TRBD1 (6 bases). The germline CDR1 and CDR2 sequences are MDHEN and SYDVKM. The CDR3 is made up of 14 amino acids. Trimming removed 1 base at V and 4 bases at J, with 10 bases between. The CDR3 sequence is CASSLFGGGYGYTF. As DNA, the CDR3 is TGTGCCAGCAGTTTATTTGGGGGCGGCTATGGCTACACCTTC.

The chain links TRBV5-1 to TRBJ1-2; D gene uncertain. Trimming cost V 0 bases and J 3 bases, with 6 bases left between them. Looked up from germline, CDR1 is SGHRS and CDR2 is YFSETQ. CDR3 length: 13 residues. The CDR3 DNA follows: TGCGCCAGCAGCTTGGTAGGAGACTATGGCTACACCTTC. Residues: CASSLVGDYGYTF.

Details on this clone: At one end the junction does not follow the germline gene, possibly because of a read error. This chain uses TRBV5-1 with TRBJ2-5, with TRBD2 matching 7 bases. The CDR3 is made up of 16 amino acids. Germline CDR1 reads SGHRS; CDR2 reads YFSETQ. The CDR3 loop is CASSLQERGRQEAQYF. The CDR3, as DNA: TGCGCCAGCAGCCTACAAGAGCGGGGCCGACAAGAGGCCCAGTACTTC.

This chain connects TRBV5-4 to TRBJ2-1; a weak D match, TRBD2 (5 bases). Per germline, CDR1 SGHNT and CDR2 YYREEE (reference sequence). The ends were cut back, 3 bases at V and 2 bases at J, with 15 bases in the middle. The CDR3 consists of 16 residues. In nucleotides, the CDR3 is TGTGCCAGCAGCTCCCTCGGAGAGGGAGCCTACAATGAGCAGTTCTTC. Residues: CASSSLGEGAYNEQFF.

This clone is a singleton in its sample. The chain couples TRBV19 to TRBJ2-1; D perhaps matches TRBD2 (6 bases). V gave up 5 bases and J gave up 10 bases, with 15 bases separating them. In germline, CDR1 is LNHDA, CDR2 SQIVND (reference sequence). The CDR3 totals 13 residues. CDR3 nucleotide sequence: TGTGCCAGTAGTGCCGCCTTCCTAGCGGAGCAGTTCTTC. Its translation: CASSAAFLAEQFF.

The chain employs TRBV29-1 and TRBJ2-1, with D possibly TRBD2 on 5 matching bases. Germline V gene lookup returns CDR1 SQVTM and CDR2 ANQGSEA. The CDR3 has 17 amino acids. The germline V and J ends were trimmed by 1 base and 0 bases, with 16 bases remaining between them. The CDR3 DNA is TGCAGCGTTGAAGTTTCGACATTGGGGAGCTCCTACAATGAGCAGTTCTTC. As protein: CSVEVSTLGSSYNEQFF.

The chain recombines TRBV15 with TRBJ2-7; no clear D. The CDR3 spans 14 residues. Trimming cost V 4 bases and J 3 bases, with 13 bases left between them. Germline-derived CDR1 and CDR2 are LNHNV and YYDKDF (reference sequence). CDR3 sequence: CATSMLEKSYEQYF. Here the CDR3 DNA reads TGTGCCACCAGCATGCTAGAAAAGAGCTACGAGCAGTACTTC.

This clone has only one observation. The V call is TRBV27, the J call TRBJ2-2; TRBD1 matches at 8 bases. J lost 0 bases, V lost 3 bases, and 3 bases had no gene match. The CDR3 is 16 residues long. Germline V gene lookup returns CDR1 MNHEY and CDR2 SMNVEV (reference sequence). The CDR3 DNA sequence: TGTGCCAGCAGTTTGGACAGGGCATCGAACACCGGGGAGCTGTTTTTT. Amino acid sequence: CASSLDRASNTGELFF.

This clone has more than one count but fewer than ten. The chain recombines TRBV28 with TRBJ2-1, with a tentative D call TRBD2 (6 bases). V was shortened by 2 bases and J by 5 bases, with 13 bases between the two germline ends. The CDR3 length is 15 residues. Germline lookup yields CDR1 MDHEN and CDR2 SYDVKM. The CDR3 DNA reads TGTGCCAGCAGTTTACCAGGTAGCGGAAACAATGAGCAGTTCTTC. Amino acids: CASSLPGSGNNEQFF.

V is TRBV6-5 and J is TRBJ2-3; D is perhaps TRBD2 (6 bases). V was cut by 5 bases and J by 4 bases, with 10 bases left in between. The CDR3 extends over 13 amino acids. Looked up from germline, CDR1 is MNHEY and CDR2 is SVGAGI. The CDR3 DNA is TGTGCCAGCAGTCTCAGGGAGGCAGATACGCAGTATTTT. Translation gives CASSLREADTQYF.

The sample holds a few counts of this clone. This rearrangement joins TRBV7-9 to TRBJ1-1; 9 bases are a match to TRBD1. Germline lookup yields CDR1 SEHNR and CDR2 FQNEAQ (reference sequence). CDR3 length equals 15 residues. The J segment lost 2 bases and the V segment lost 5 bases, leaving 6 bases of the junction unmatched. The DNA for the CDR3 is TGTGCCAGCAGCCCGGGACAGGGCGTCAACACTGAAGCTTTCTTT. The encoded protein is CASSPGQGVNTEAFF.

This clone has just one count. The V gene is TRBV6-1, the J gene TRBJ1-4, with 7 bases fitting TRBD1. This CDR3 spans 14 amino acids. The germline gives CDR1 MNHNS, CDR2 SASEGT. V dropped 3 bases and J dropped 6; count of bases not matched to a gene: 4. This chain's CDR3 is CASSETGWDEKLFF. The CDR3 bases are TGTGCCAGCAGTGAGACAGGGTGGGATGAAAAACTGTTTTTT.

This clone has a single count. This chain connects TRBV2 to TRBJ1-2, with 8 bases lining up with TRBD1. This CDR3 comprises 14 residues. Germline V lookup: CDR1 SNHLY, CDR2 FYNNEI. With 5 bases clipped from V and 3 bases from J, the junction kept 5 bases outside the gene matches. CDR3 sequence: CASSIGQGHYGYTF. The CDR3 region has the DNA TGTGCCAGCAGTATAGGACAGGGCCACTATGGCTACACCTTC. The full variable domain, in which reference TRBV2 and TRBJ1-2 provide the parts outside the CDR3, is EPEVTQTPSHQVTQMGQEVILRCVPISNHLYFYWYRQILGQKVEFLVSFYNNEISEKSEIFDDQFSVERPDGSNFTLKIRSTKLEDSAMYFCASSIGQGHYGYTFGSGTRLTVV.

The chain uses TRBV2 and TRBJ2-1; 10 positions agree with TRBD2. The germline V gene has CDR1 SNHLY and CDR2 FYNNEI. After removal of 4 bases from V and 6 bases from J, the junction contained 6 bases not matched to a gene. This CDR3 is 15 amino acids long. In nucleotides, the CDR3 is TGTGCCAGCAGTGTTGACCTAGCGGGAGTCAATGAGCAGTTCTTC. It codes for CASSVDLAGVNEQFF.

Concerning this clone: The junction does not match germline at one end; this may be a read error. The V gene is TRBV7-7, the J gene TRBJ2-5; the D gene is possibly TRBD2 (5 bases). The CDR3 length is 13 residues. Germline V gene sequence: CDR1 SSHAT, CDR2 FNYEAQ (reference sequence). The CDR3 region is CASSNAEGETQYF. CDR3 sequence (DNA): TGTGCTAGCAGCAATGCCGAGGGAGAGACCCAGTACTTC. Using reference TRBV7-7 and TRBJ2-5 for the parts outside the CDR3, the full variable domain is GAGVSQSPRYKVTKRGQDVTLRCDPISSHATLYWYQQALGQGPEFLTYFNYEAQPDKSGLPSDRFSAERPEGSISTLTIQRTEQRDSAMYRCASSNAEGETQYFGPGTRLLVL.

The rearrangement links TRBV27 to TRBJ2-7; possibly TRBD1 for D (5 bases). The ends were cut back, 3 bases at V and 2 bases at J, with 11 bases in the middle. Per the germline V gene, CDR1 is MNHEY and CDR2 is SMNVEV (reference sequence). The CDR3 contains 14 residues. CDR3 DNA sequence: TGTGCCAGCAGTTTCCAGGGTCCCCCCTACGAGCAGTACTTC. This encodes CASSFQGPPYEQYF.

About this clone itself: Other DNA variants within this sample encode the same CDR3. The gene calls are TRBV18 and TRBJ2-1; 10 nucleotides align to TRBD2. V lost 6 bases, J lost 4 bases, and 6 bases stayed unmatched. Germline CDR1 is KGHSH and CDR2 is LQKENI. The CDR3 is 15 residues long. The CDR3 DNA follows: TGTGCCAGCTCCCCTGGACTAGCGGATTACAATGAGCAGTTCTTC. Encoded protein: CASSPGLADYNEQFF. Based on the CDR3 plus reference TRBV18 and TRBJ2-1, the full variable domain is NAGVMQNPRHLVRRRGQEARLRCSPMKGHSHVYWYRQLPEEGLKFMVYLQKENIIDESGMPKERFSAEFPKEGPSILRIQQVVRGDSAAYFCASSPGLADYNEQFFGPGTRLTVL.

The V gene is TRBV3-1 (or the pseudogene TRBV3-2), the J gene TRBJ2-7; D uncertain. CDR1 LGHDT and CDR2 YNNKEL come from the germline V gene (reference sequence). Trimming removed 1 base at V and 3 bases at J, with 4 bases between. The CDR3 loop spans 12 amino acids. CDR3 in amino acids: CASSQGLYEQYF. The CDR3 DNA reads TGTGCCAGCAGCCAAGGGCTCTACGAGCAGTACTTC.

This clone appeared once. The chain links TRBV5-1 to TRBJ1-6; 8 nucleotides match TRBD1. The CDR3 totals 14 residues. From germline, CDR1 is SGHRS and CDR2 YFSETQ. The ends lost 0 bases at V and 9 bases at J; junction bases unmatched: 2. CDR3 DNA sequence: TGCGCCAGCAGCTTGGGACAGGGGTTTTCACCCCTCCACTTT. This sequence encodes CASSLGQGFSPLHF.

V and J are TRBV7-6 and TRBJ2-1, with D possibly being TRBD1 (5 bases). The CDR3 contains 12 residues. Trimming shortened V by 5 bases and J by 8 bases, and 10 bases separated the two germline ends. Germline V lookup: CDR1 SGHVS, CDR2 FNYEAQ. As DNA, the CDR3 is TGTGCCAGCAGCCAAGGGGTACATGAGCAGTTCTTC. It codes for CASSQGVHEQFF.

DNA for the CDR3: TGTGCCAGCAGACACACGACAGGGGGTATTCAGCCCCAGCATTTT. Protein sequence: CASRHTTGGIQPQHF. V gene TRBV27 combines with J gene TRBJ1-5; 9 bases map to TRBD1. Looked up from germline, CDR1 is MNHEY and CDR2 is SMNVEV (reference sequence). The CDR3 length is 15 residues. Trimming removed 6 bases from V and 6 bases from J; junction bases left unmatched: 9.

J is TRBJ2-1 and V is TRBV6-5; 7 bases agree with TRBD1. The J segment lost 1 base and the V segment lost 6 bases, leaving 3 bases of the junction unmatched. Germline lookup yields CDR1 MNHEY and CDR2 SVGAGI. The CDR3 sequence is 14 residues long. CDR3 sequence (DNA): TGTGCCAGCAGCCCGACAGGGTCCTACAATGAGCAGTTCTTC. Protein product: CASSPTGSYNEQFF.

The chain recombines TRBV5-4 with TRBJ2-5, with 10 bases fitting TRBD2. Germline CDR1 and CDR2: SGHNT and YYREEE (reference sequence). CDR3 length: 17 residues. J gave up 2 bases and V 0 bases, and 7 bases lay outside the gene matches. The CDR3 bases are TGTGCCAGCAGCTTGGCCCCTAGCGGGGGACCTCAAGAGACCCAGTACTTC. Translated, it gives CASSLAPSGGPQETQYF.

This chain connects TRBV19 to TRBJ2-7; D unclear. The CDR3 is made up of 13 amino acids. With 5 bases removed from V and 1 base from J, the gap between germline ends came to 9 bases. Germline lookup yields CDR1 LNHDA and CDR2 SQIVND (reference sequence). The CDR3 protein is CASSATPSYEQYF. Written as DNA, the CDR3 is TGTGCCAGTAGTGCCACACCATCCTACGAGCAGTACTTC.